These 14 T cell receptor beta chains came from one sample sequenced in a study of control samples from healthy donors and cancer patients. Sequencing used immunoSEQ multiplex PCR; TCRdb keeps in-frame clones, though not all of them. In the table there are about 82,000 clones, about 90% of which are singletons. Sample: blood. Receptor source: a man in his fifties in good health.

The V call is TRBV7-3, the J call TRBJ1-1; 8 nucleotides agree with TRBD1. Unmatched junction bases numbered 5, after V lost 4 bases and J lost 4 bases. Germline CDR1 reads SGHTA; CDR2 reads FQGTGA. The CDR3 contains 14 residues. The CDR3 spells CASSSYQGATEAFF. The DNA of the CDR3 is TGTGCCAGCAGCTCCTATCAGGGGGCCACTGAAGCTTTCTTT.

The chain links TRBV19 to TRBJ1-5, with D perhaps matching TRBD1 (6 bases). The germline V gene has CDR1 LNHDA and CDR2 SQIVND (reference sequence). The CDR3 contains 13 residues. The V and J ends lost 3 bases and 6 bases respectively, with 9 bases between them. The DNA of the CDR3 is TGTGCCAGTAGTATGGGGGGCGGTCAGCCCCAGCATTTT. Amino acids: CASSMGGGQPQHF.

The rearrangement uses TRBV2 and TRBJ1-1, with TRBD1 as a possible D gene (5 bases). Germline-derived CDR1 and CDR2 are SNHLY and FYNNEI. This CDR3 has 12 amino acids. The V gene lost 6 bases and the J gene lost 10 bases, with 15 bases spanning the gap. CDR3 in DNA: TGTGCCAGCAGGGGGGGAGGGGCCCGAGCTTTCTTT. Translated: CASRGGGARAFF.

The V call is TRBV5-4, the J call TRBJ2-6; D is unclear. V was pared by 2 bases and J by 1 base, with 7 bases between. The CDR3 runs to 15 residues. CDR1 and CDR2 (germline): SGHNT, YYREEE (reference sequence). CDR3 coding DNA: TGTGCCAGCAGCTTTTCATCGTCTGGGGCCAACGTCCTGACTTTC. Translation gives CASSFSSSGANVLTF.

The genes are TRBV29-1 and TRBJ2-7; no firm D call. V dropped 4 bases and J dropped 3 bases, with 7 bases sitting between them. Germline-derived CDR1 and CDR2 are SQVTM and ANQGSEA. The CDR3 is 11 amino acids. CDR3 coding DNA: TGCAGCGTTGCAAACCTCTACGAGCAGTACTTC. Protein product: CSVANLYEQYF.

The chain carries TRBV9 and TRBJ2-3, with 13 positions matching TRBD2. With 1 base clipped from V and 6 bases from J, the junction kept 11 bases outside the gene matches. Germline V lookup: CDR1 SGDLS, CDR2 YYNGEE. The CDR3 is 18 residues long. The CDR3 loop reads CASSVWGTSGVSGDTQYF. The CDR3 region has the DNA TGTGCCAGCAGCGTATGGGGGACTAGCGGGGTATCTGGTGATACGCAGTATTTT.

The chain uses TRBV2 and TRBJ2-6; D gene unclear. The CDR3 covers 19 residues. Germline CDR1 and CDR2: SNHLY and FYNNEI. Trimming cost V 5 bases and J 0 bases, with 20 bases left between them. The CDR3 loop is CASSRRQNQLISGANVLTF. In nucleotides, the CDR3 is TGTGCCAGCAGTAGGCGGCAGAACCAATTAATCTCTGGGGCCAACGTCCTGACTTTC.

The V and J genes are TRBV28 and TRBJ1-3, with 7 bases aligning to TRBD1. Germline V lookup: CDR1 MDHEN, CDR2 SYDVKM. With V trimmed by 7 bases and J by 6 bases, 9 bases remained unmatched. There are 14 residues in the CDR3. The CDR3 loop reads CASIPPGGENTIYF. Written as DNA, the CDR3 is TGTGCCAGCATCCCCCCAGGGGGAGAAAACACCATATATTTT. Using reference TRBV28 and TRBJ1-3 for the parts outside the CDR3, the full variable domain is DVKVTQSSRYLVKRTGEKVFLECVQDMDHENMFWYRQDPGLGLRLIYFSYDVKMKEKGDIPEGYSVSREKKERFSLILESASTNQTSMYLCASIPPGGENTIYFGEGSWLTVV.

This sequence joins TRBV30 and TRBJ1-6, with 7 bases lining up with TRBD1. After removal of 2 bases from V and 5 bases from J, the junction contained 24 bases not matched to a gene. This CDR3 comprises 21 residues. In germline, CDR1 is GTSNPN, CDR2 SVGIG (reference sequence). CDR3: CAWSSQRELNSGTANNSPLHF. CDR3 nucleotides: TGTGCCTGGAGTTCTCAAAGGGAATTAAACTCCGGGACAGCCAATAATTCACCCCTCCACTTT.

The chain joins TRBV5-6 to TRBJ1-1; D is possibly TRBD1 (5 bases). The length of the CDR3 is 17 residues. In germline, CDR1 is SGHDT, CDR2 YYEEEE. Trimming stripped 0 bases from V and 1 base from J, with 16 bases between. CDR3 in amino acids: CASSLEGRGKTNTEAFF. CDR3 bases: TGTGCCAGCAGCTTGGAGGGGAGGGGTAAAACGAACACTGAAGCTTTCTTT.

CDR3 in DNA: TGTGCCAGCAGTCGGTTTAAGGTGGGCAATCAGCCCCAGCATTTT. This gives the protein CASSRFKVGNQPQHF. This chain connects TRBV27 to TRBJ1-5; D gene unclear. This CDR3 contains 15 residues. The germline V gene encodes CDR1 MNHEY and CDR2 SMNVEV (reference sequence). V lost 5 bases to trimming and J lost 2 bases, with 13 bases between them.

A single count supports this clone. As DNA, the CDR3 is TGTGCCAGTACCCGGACAGGGAAAAAGAGCTCTGAAGCTTTCTTT. Protein sequence: CASTRTGKKSSEAFF. This chain joins TRBV19 and TRBJ1-1; 8 bases map to TRBD1. J gave up 6 bases and V 7 bases, and 13 bases lay outside the gene matches. Germline V gene data show CDR1 as LNHDA and CDR2 as SQIVND (reference sequence). This CDR3 is built from 15 residues.

The chain combines TRBV6-2 or TRBV6-3 with TRBJ2-1; D gene unclear. The CDR3 is 15 amino acids. V was trimmed by 6 bases and J by 8 bases, leaving 20 bases between them. Germline V CDR1 and CDR2: MNHEY, SVGEGT. CDR3 sequence: CASSPLPLTPHEQFF. CDR3 in DNA: TGTGCCAGCAGCCCTCTGCCCTTGACACCTCATGAGCAGTTCTTC.

This clone has a single count. The chain joins TRBV13 to TRBJ2-3; no reliable D call. The CDR3 loop spans 15 amino acids. Per germline, CDR1 PRHDT and CDR2 FYEKMQ (reference sequence). V was cut by 2 bases and J by 0 bases, with 9 bases left in between. The CDR3 nucleotides are TGTGCCAGCAGCTTACGAGGTCTTAGCACAGATACGCAGTATTTT. Its translation is CASSLRGLSTDTQYF.